This passage covers 14 T cell receptor beta chains from one sample sequenced in a study of regulatory T cells in long-lasting Graves disease. As to time point: persistent/refractory GD, antithyroid drugs over 5 years with positive TRAb. PBMC RNA was the source of the TCR library. With iRepertoire HTBI primers and Arm-PCR of CDR3 regions, TCR beta libraries were built. One entry per CDR3 protein, called by TCRdb with MiXCR from the multiplex PCR reads. The table shows roughly 360,000 distinct CDR3 sequences, with more than 20% occurring only once. Material: peripheral blood mononuclear cells (PBMCs), obtained when the disease was refractory, from a patient treated with antithyroid drugs. Receptor source: a woman aged 35 to 49 with Graves disease.

This clonotype was counted many times. This chain joins TRBV12-3 or TRBV12-4 and TRBJ2-5, with D perhaps matching TRBD1 or TRBD2 (7 bases each). V dropped 7 bases and J dropped 7 bases, with 25 bases sitting between them. This CDR3 spans 16 amino acids. DNA for the CDR3: TGTGCCAGCATCCCGGGACAGCGGGAATATGGAGGGACCCAGTACTTC. Amino acids: CASIPGQREYGGTQYF.

This clonotype was recorded many times. This chain links TRBV28 with TRBJ2-7, with D hard to call. With 5 bases removed from V and 1 base from J, the gap between germline ends came to 6 bases. CDR3 length: 12 residues. Germline V gives CDR1 MDHEN, CDR2 SYDVKM. The CDR3 spells CASSPPSYEQYF. In DNA, the CDR3 is TGTGCCAGCAGTCCCCCATCCTACGAGCAGTACTTC.

This clonotype was observed at least ten times. The rearrangement joins TRBV6-1 to TRBJ2-7; D not resolved. CDR3 length: 11 amino acids. Germline-derived CDR1 and CDR2 are MNHNS and SASEGT. Deletions cut 5 bases from V and 5 bases from J, with 7 bases between. As DNA, the CDR3 is TGTGCCAGCAGTACCGGAGACGAGCAGTACTTC. Its protein is CASSTGDEQYF.

This clonotype was recorded a few times. The CDR3 region has the DNA TGTGCCAGCAGCTTAGATCGACTCCCCATCGGGGAGCTGTTTTTT. It is translated as CASSLDRLPIGELFF. J is TRBJ2-2 and V is TRBV11-2; D remains ambiguous. Per germline, CDR1 SGHAT and CDR2 FQNNGV. This CDR3 comprises 15 residues. V was shortened by 0 bases and J by 7 bases, with 12 bases between the two germline ends.

This clonotype was recorded at least ten times. The CDR3 coding sequence is TGTGCCAGCAGCCTAAAAGTTGTTGCGGGAGGCTCCCGGGAGACCCAGTACTTC. It yields the protein CASSLKVVAGGSRETQYF. The rearrangement joins TRBV27 to TRBJ2-5; 8 nucleotides match TRBD2. CDR3 size: 18 residues. CDR1 is MNHEY, CDR2 SMNVEV, per germline (reference sequence). Unmatched junction bases numbered 20, after V lost 6 bases and J lost 5 bases.

As to this clonotype: This may be a read error, as it is one base from a much larger clone. This chain links TRBV9 with TRBJ2-7, with TRBD1 matching over 7 bases. Germline V lookup: CDR1 SGDLS, CDR2 YYNGEE. The V segment lost 5 bases and the J segment 4 bases; nucleotides outside the gene matches: 15. CDR3 length: 16 residues. CDR3 region: CASSPRSGGQPYEQYF. Written as DNA, the CDR3 is TGTGCCAGCAGTCCAAGATCAGGGGGTCAACCTTACGAGCAGTACTTC.

This clonotype was counted only a few times. V is TRBV6-1 and J is TRBJ2-7, with 9 bases matching TRBD2. Germline loops: CDR1 MNHNS, CDR2 SASEGT. The CDR3 extends over 15 amino acids. J was trimmed by 6 bases and V by 1 base; bases with no gene match: 7. The CDR3 protein is CASSEVGGRAREQYF. For the CDR3, the DNA is TGTGCCAGCAGTGAAGTTGGCGGGAGGGCCCGCGAGCAGTACTTC.

This rearrangement joins TRBV7-9 to TRBJ2-7; D perhaps matches TRBD1 (7 bases). Germline V gene sequence: CDR1 SEHNR, CDR2 FQNEAQ (reference sequence). This CDR3 is 16 amino acids long. Trimming took off 0 bases at V and 7 bases at J, with 19 bases between the two ends. This chain's CDR3 is CASSLAPTGRINEQYF. DNA of the CDR3: TGTGCCAGCAGCTTAGCCCCGACAGGGAGGATCAATGAGCAGTACTTC. The full variable domain, with the rest looked up from reference TRBV7-9 and TRBJ2-7, is DTGVSQNPRHKITKRGQNVTFRCDPISEHNRLYWYRQTLGQGPEFLTYFQNEAQLEKSRLLSDRFSAERPKGSFSTLEIQRTEQGDSAMYLCASSLAPTGRINEQYFGPGTRLTVT.

This clonotype came up a few times. This chain uses TRBV10-3 with TRBJ1-2; D remains unclear. This CDR3 has 13 amino acids. Germline lookup yields CDR1 ENHRY and CDR2 SYGVKD. V lost 3 bases and J 5 bases, leaving 10 bases between the germline ends. The CDR3: CAISEPGLYGYTF. The CDR3, as DNA: TGTGCCATCAGTGAACCAGGACTATATGGCTACACCTTC.

This clonotype was seen a handful of times. The chain combines TRBV5-1 with TRBJ1-5; D not certain. Germline V gene sequence: CDR1 SGHRS, CDR2 YFSETQ. V shed 0 bases and J shed 3 bases, with 10 bases lying between them. The CDR3 covers 15 residues. The CDR3 nucleotides read TGCGCCAGCAGCTTGGAGGCGGGGTTCAATCAGCCCCAGCATTTT. Protein product: CASSLEAGFNQPQHF.

In this sample, this clonotype turned up once. The chain is built from TRBV10-3 and TRBJ2-7, with 9 bases identical to TRBD2. Germline V gives CDR1 ENHRY, CDR2 SYGVKD. Unmatched junction bases numbered 9, after V lost 0 bases and J lost 6 bases. The CDR3 length is 16 residues. The CDR3 DNA sequence: TGTGCCATCAGTGAGTCGTTAGCGGGAGCTGGTTCCGAGCAGTACTTC. Its protein product is CAISESLAGAGSEQYF.

Only a few counts were recorded for this clonotype. The chain's CDR3 is CASSFPTEGKTQYF. The CDR3 DNA reads as TGCGCCAGCAGCTTCCCCACGGAGGGAAAGACCCAGTACTTC. The chain uses TRBV5-1 and TRBJ2-5; D may be TRBD2 (6 bases). CDR1 and CDR2 from the germline V gene are SGHRS and YFSETQ. The CDR3 contains 14 residues. Trimming cost V 2 bases and J 6 bases, with 14 bases left between them.

The J gene is TRBJ1-2, the V gene TRBV10-3; unclear D gene. The CDR3 consists of 12 residues. CDR1 and CDR2 (germline): ENHRY, SYGVKD. Trimming pared 2 bases from V and 6 bases from J, leaving 7 bases between. CDR3 coding DNA: TGTGCCATCAGTGAGGGCTTTGATGGCTACACCTTC. Translation gives CAISEGFDGYTF.

There are many counts of this clonotype. The chain employs TRBV2 and TRBJ2-2; D may be TRBD1 (5 bases). The CDR3 runs 13 residues. Germline V gives CDR1 SNHLY, CDR2 FYNNEI. The ends were cut back, 4 bases at V and 6 bases at J, with 9 bases in the middle. DNA for the CDR3: TGTGCCAGCAGTGTCAGGGATTCCGGGGAGCTGTTTTTT. It codes for CASSVRDSGELFF.